A single sample gave rise to the 25 T cell receptor beta chains below, sequenced in a study of T cells in Graves' hyperthyroidism and ophthalmopathy. There were TCR beta CDR3 regions amplified from RNA transcripts. In the first-round RT-PCR of the TCR CDR3, the HTBI primer set was used. MiXCR, run by TCRdb on the multiplex PCR reads, gives a single entry per CDR3 protein. The sample includes 560,000 or so distinct CDR3 sequences, about 20% of them seen just once. Sequences were obtained from blood. These receptors all stem from a man aged 35 to 55 with Graves' ophthalmopathy.

This clonotype was seen many times. This sequence joins TRBV9 and TRBJ2-1, with 8 nucleotides matching TRBD2. The CDR3 has 15 amino acids. J was trimmed by 3 bases and V by 2 bases; bases with no gene match: 4. The germline CDR1 and CDR2 sequences are SGDLS and YYNGEE. CDR3 region: CASSVGLADYNEQFF. The CDR3, as DNA: TGTGCCAGCAGCGTTGGACTAGCTGACTACAATGAGCAGTTCTTC.

This clonotype appeared a few times. The CDR3 protein is CASTPPGPAGGQSSYNEQFF. The CDR3 DNA reads TGTGCCAGCACCCCGCCCGGTCCCGCGGGGGGCCAGAGCTCCTACAATGAGCAGTTCTTC. The rearrangement uses TRBV5-4 and TRBJ2-1; 8 nucleotides agree with TRBD2. Trimming at V came to 6 bases and at J to 0 bases, leaving 20 bases not matched to a gene. The CDR3 has 20 amino acids. CDR1 and CDR2 (germline): SGHNT, YYREEE (reference sequence). The full variable domain, in which reference TRBV5-4 and TRBJ2-1 provide the parts outside the CDR3, is ETGVTQSPTHLIKTRGQQVTLRCSSQSGHNTVSWYQQALGQGPQFIFQYYREEENGRGNFPPRFSGLQFPNYSSELNVNALELDDSALYLCASTPPGPAGGQSSYNEQFFGPGTRLTVL.

The chain recombines TRBV7-2 with TRBJ1-4; 10 bases are shared with TRBD1. Germline V gives CDR1 SGHTA, CDR2 FQGNSA. With V trimmed by 3 bases and J by 7 bases, 11 bases remained unmatched. The CDR3 runs to 17 residues. Written as DNA, the CDR3 is TGTGCCAGCAGCTTCGGTCCCGGGACAGGGGACGGTGAAAAACTGTTTTTT. Its protein is CASSFGPGTGDGEKLFF.

Points on this clonotype: A read error may explain this, as a much larger clone is one base away. The chain is built from TRBV12-3 or TRBV12-4 and TRBJ1-2, with D possibly TRBD1 on 5 matching bases. The CDR3 sequence is 13 residues long. The germline V and J ends were trimmed by 7 bases and 7 bases, with 16 bases remaining between them. CDR3 loop: CASTGLSGSGYTF. The CDR3 DNA reads as TGTGCCAGCACAGGGTTGTCAGGGAGTGGCTACACCTTC.

This clonotype was detected a few times. The chain carries TRBV5-1 and TRBJ1-6; D gene unclear. Germline-derived CDR1 and CDR2 are SGHRS and YFSETQ. The ends were cut back, 2 bases at V and 10 bases at J, with 13 bases in the middle. The CDR3 spans 14 residues. CDR3 in DNA: TGCGCCAGCAGCTTTGGTGACACGGGATCACCCCTCCACTTT. Protein: CASSFGDTGSPLHF.

This clonotype was seen more than once but under ten times. This chain connects TRBV6-2 or TRBV6-3 to TRBJ1-6; D is possibly TRBD1 (5 bases). The length of the CDR3 is 13 residues. Germline V gives CDR1 MNHEY, CDR2 SVGEGT. Trimming left V 2 bases short and J 10 bases short, with 9 bases between. CDR3 in DNA: TGTGCCAGCAGTTACCCGGGACTATCACCCCTCCACTTT. It codes for CASSYPGLSPLHF.

This clonotype was seen more than once but under ten times. CDR3 in amino acids: CASSLVVTGLNSYEQYF. DNA of the CDR3: TGTGCCAGCAGCTTAGTGGTTACGGGACTGAACTCCTACGAGCAGTACTTC. The chain has TRBV7-6 and TRBJ2-7; maybe TRBD2 (6 bases). Trimming removed 1 base at V and 0 bases at J, with 16 bases between. CDR3 length equals 17 residues. Germline assignment: CDR1 SGHVS and CDR2 FNYEAQ.

This clonotype occurred many times. The gene calls are TRBV2 and TRBJ2-2; 12 nucleotides line up with TRBD2. The junction had 4 bases not matched to a gene; V was cut back by 7 bases and J by 4 bases. The germline V gene has CDR1 SNHLY and CDR2 FYNNEI. This CDR3 comprises 15 residues. CDR3 amino acids: CASKGLAGSTGELFF. In DNA form, the CDR3 reads TGTGCCAGCAAAGGACTAGCGGGATCCACCGGGGAGCTGTTTTTT.

This clonotype was counted at least ten times. The chain combines TRBV20-1 with TRBJ2-5, with TRBD2 matching over 9 bases. The J segment lost 5 bases and the V segment lost 7 bases, leaving 14 bases of the junction unmatched. Germline V gene sequence: CDR1 DFQATT, CDR2 SNEGSKA (reference sequence). The CDR3 sequence is 15 residues long. CDR3 DNA sequence: TGCAGTGGCAGAATTAGCGGGGGACTCTTGGAGACCCAGTACTTC. This codes for CSGRISGGLLETQYF.

The chain joins TRBV5-5 to TRBJ2-1; a weak D match, TRBD2 (6 bases). Germline V gene data show CDR1 as SGHKS and CDR2 as YYEKEE (reference sequence). The CDR3 is 15 residues long. V lost 4 bases to trimming and J lost 8 bases, with 19 bases between them. CDR3 in amino acids: CASSRWGERLDEQFF. The DNA of the CDR3 is TGTGCCAGCAGCCGGTGGGGGGAAAGGTTAGATGAGCAGTTCTTC. Full variable domain (rest looked up from reference TRBV5-5 and TRBJ2-1): DAGVTQSPTHLIKTRGQQVTLRCSPISGHKSVSWYQQVLGQGPQFIFQYYEKEERGRGNFPDRFSARQFPNYSSELNVNALLLGDSALYLCASSRWGERLDEQFFGPGTRLTVL.

The V and J genes are TRBV30 and TRBJ2-7; D is perhaps TRBD1 (6 bases). Trimming removed 2 bases at V and 3 bases at J, with 17 bases between. The CDR3 spans 15 residues. CDR1 and CDR2 from the germline V gene are GTSNPN and SVGIG (reference sequence). This CDR3 reads CAWSSGTRSFYEQYF. Written as DNA, the CDR3 is TGTGCCTGGAGTTCCGGGACAAGAAGTTTCTACGAGCAGTACTTC. Filled out from reference TRBV30 and TRBJ2-7, the complete variable domain reads SQTIHQWPATLVQPVGSPLSLECTVEGTSNPNLYWYRQAAGRGLQLLFYSVGIGQISSEVPQNLSASRPQDRQFILSSKKLLLSDSGFYLCAWSSGTRSFYEQYFGPGTRLTVT.

The chain carries TRBV6-2 or TRBV6-3 and TRBJ2-2; TRBD1 might be the D (6 bases). V was shortened by 5 bases and J by 4 bases, with 17 bases between the two germline ends. CDR1 is MNHEY and CDR2 is SVGEGT in the germline V gene. The CDR3 runs 16 residues. The CDR3 DNA sequence: TGTGCCAGCAGTCGGAACCCAGGGGCCGGCACCGGGGAGCTGTTTTTT. It is translated as CASSRNPGAGTGELFF.

V and J are TRBV11-2 and TRBJ2-1; 16 bases match TRBD2. Germline CDR1 SGHAT, CDR2 FQNNGV. V gave up 8 bases and J gave up 10 bases; unmatched junction bases: 17. This CDR3 comprises 18 residues. The CDR3 DNA is TGTGCCAGCGGATACCCCCCTACCGGGACTAGCGGGGGGGCGGAGCAGTTCTTC. Translated, it gives CASGYPPTGTSGGAEQFF.

This clonotype was detected many times. The V call is TRBV9, the J call TRBJ2-5; 7 positions agree with TRBD2. The CDR3 spans 14 residues. V trimming: 4 bases; J trimming: 8 bases; junction bases outside the gene matches: 11. Germline V gives CDR1 SGDLS, CDR2 YYNGEE. Here the CDR3 DNA reads TGTGCCAGCAGCCCCGGCCTAGCGGTGACTACCCAGTACTTC. This encodes CASSPGLAVTTQYF.

The rearrangement joins TRBV5-1 to TRBJ1-2; 8 bases line up with TRBD1. V lost 8 bases and J lost 8; bases outside the gene matches: 8. In germline, CDR1 is SGHRS, CDR2 YFSETQ. The CDR3 loop spans 12 amino acids. Here the CDR3 reads CASRTGTFGYTF. Written as DNA, the CDR3 is TGCGCCAGTCGGACAGGGACGTTCGGCTACACCTTC. Variable domain in full (rest from reference TRBV5-1 and TRBJ1-2): KAGVTQTPRYLIKTRGQQVTLSCSPISGHRSVSWYQQTPGQGLQFLFEYFSETQRNKGNFPGRFSGRQFSNSRSEMNVSTLELGDSALYLCASRTGTFGYTFGSGTRLTVV.

The chain joins TRBV2 to TRBJ2-7; a possible D gene is TRBD1 (6 bases). CDR1 is SNHLY, CDR2 FYNNEI, per germline. V shed 8 bases and J shed 6 bases, with 11 bases lying between them. This CDR3 contains 11 residues. The CDR3, as DNA: TGTGCCAGCTTGAAGGGGGTCGAGCAGTACTTC. This encodes CASLKGVEQYF.

This clonotype was detected once. The J gene is TRBJ1-6, the V gene TRBV6-1; TRBD1 aligns across 8 bases. Looked up from germline, CDR1 is MNHNS and CDR2 is SASEGT. The CDR3 is made up of 14 amino acids. V shed 8 bases, J shed 11 bases, and the junction held 11 bases outside the gene matches. The DNA for the CDR3 is TGTGCCAGCGGGGATCCAGGGGGCATGACACCCCTCCACTTT. Its translation: CASGDPGGMTPLHF.

This clonotype was detected ten times or more. This chain uses TRBV20-1 with TRBJ2-7; the D gene could be TRBD1 or TRBD2 (5 bases each). From germline, CDR1 is DFQATT and CDR2 SNEGSKA (reference sequence). The CDR3 runs to 13 residues. Deletions cut 6 bases from V and 6 bases from J, with 18 bases between. In DNA, the CDR3 is TGCAGTGCCGGGACCGCCCTAATGGCCGAGCAGTACTTC. Its translation: CSAGTALMAEQYF.

This clonotype showed up just once. This chain uses TRBV6-1 with TRBJ1-1, with unresolved D. The CDR3 is 15 residues long. Deletions cut 6 bases from V and 1 base from J, with 15 bases between. The germline V gene has CDR1 MNHNS and CDR2 SASEGT. CDR3 in DNA: TGTGCCAGCAGAACCTCGGCAGGCGGGAACACTGAAGCTTTCTTT. Translating gives CASRTSAGGNTEAFF.

The rearrangement links TRBV10-2 to TRBJ2-1, with 8 bases that match TRBD2. J gave up 2 bases and V 5 bases, and 5 bases lay outside the gene matches. Germline assignment: CDR1 WSHSY and CDR2 SAAADI. The CDR3 contains 15 residues. The CDR3 region is CASSRTSSTYNEQFF. CDR3 sequence (DNA): TGCGCCAGCAGTAGGACTAGCAGTACCTACAATGAGCAGTTCTTC.

This clonotype appeared many times. The chain couples TRBV30 to TRBJ2-5, with TRBD1 identical over 8 bases. The CDR3 is made up of 13 amino acids. The J segment lost 6 bases and the V segment lost 1 base, leaving 4 bases of the junction unmatched. In germline, CDR1 is GTSNPN, CDR2 SVGIG (reference sequence). This CDR3 is CAWSAGGVKTQYF. The CDR3 DNA reads as TGTGCCTGGAGTGCAGGGGGCGTAAAGACCCAGTACTTC.

This clonotype was picked up a small number of times. The chain employs TRBV5-5 and TRBJ2-7; no clear D gene. Germline V lookup: CDR1 SGHKS, CDR2 YYEKEE (reference sequence). V was clipped by 4 bases and J by 2 bases, with 16 bases between them. The CDR3 loop spans 15 amino acids. CDR3 bases: TGTGCCAGCAGCCCAAACCTACAGAAACCCTACGAGCAGTACTTC. Translation: CASSPNLQKPYEQYF.

This clonotype was recorded many times. V is TRBV20-1 and J is TRBJ1-1; 10 bases fit TRBD1. Germline V gene data show CDR1 as DFQATT and CDR2 as SNEGSKA (reference sequence). This CDR3 is built from 15 residues. V trimming: 5 bases; J trimming: 0 bases; junction bases outside the gene matches: 6. Written as DNA, the CDR3 is TGCAGTGCTTTCCGGGACAGGGGTATGAACACTGAAGCTTTCTTT. It specifies CSAFRDRGMNTEAFF.

As for this clonotype: A much more abundant neighbour one base away suggests this may be a read error. The CDR3 loop reads CASSSAGSPTDTQYF. DNA for the CDR3: TGTGCCAGCAGCTCAGCCGGGAGTCCCACAGATACGCAGTATTTT. The chain joins TRBV7-2 to TRBJ2-3, with D maybe TRBD2 (6 bases). Germline CDR1 SGHTA, CDR2 FQGNSA. V was cut by 4 bases and J by 2 bases, with 13 bases left in between. The CDR3 runs 15 residues.

The genes are TRBV20-1 and TRBJ1-1; TRBD1 is a possible D gene (5 bases). V lost 3 bases and J 3 bases, leaving 11 bases between the germline ends. CDR3 length equals 13 residues. Germline loops: CDR1 DFQATT, CDR2 SNEGSKA (reference sequence). The DNA for the CDR3 is TGCAGTGCTAGCGAGGGGAGGGACACTGAAGCTTTCTTT. It encodes CSASEGRDTEAFF.